The T cell receptor (beta chain) described here comes from a study of CD8 T cells in Susac syndrome. Reverse transcription of about 0.45 to 1 ug RNA was performed with random hexamers. A single record per CDR3 protein comes from TCRdb applying MiXCR to the immunoSEQ multiplex PCR reads. This table has 170,000 or so distinct CDR3 sequences, about 94% appearing once. It was treatment-naive patients with stable or active relapsing-remitting disease who made up the multiple sclerosis controls. Negative isolation yielded CD8+ and CD4+ T cells; FACS enriched TEMRA cells. The V gene's germline CDR1 is SGHTA and CDR2 FQGNSA. Trimming took 5 bases from V and 7 from J; bases not matched to a gene: 11. The CDR3 totals 15 residues.

Sample: CD4+ T cells from PBMCs. The receptor was isolated from a human donor with multiple sclerosis. The J gene is TRBJ1-5, the V gene TRBV7-2; TRBD1 aligns across 7 bases. The CDR3 sequence is CASSDQRQGGQPQHF. In DNA, the CDR3 is TGTGCCAGCAGCGATCAGCGACAGGGCGGACAGCCCCAGCATTTT. Based on the CDR3 plus reference TRBV7-2 and TRBJ1-5, the full variable domain is GAGVSQSPSNKVTEKGKDVELRCDPISGHTALYWYRQSLGQGLEFLIYFQGNSAPDKSGLPSDRFSAERTGGSVSTLTIQRTQQEDSAVYLCASSDQRQGGQPQHFGDGTRLSIL.